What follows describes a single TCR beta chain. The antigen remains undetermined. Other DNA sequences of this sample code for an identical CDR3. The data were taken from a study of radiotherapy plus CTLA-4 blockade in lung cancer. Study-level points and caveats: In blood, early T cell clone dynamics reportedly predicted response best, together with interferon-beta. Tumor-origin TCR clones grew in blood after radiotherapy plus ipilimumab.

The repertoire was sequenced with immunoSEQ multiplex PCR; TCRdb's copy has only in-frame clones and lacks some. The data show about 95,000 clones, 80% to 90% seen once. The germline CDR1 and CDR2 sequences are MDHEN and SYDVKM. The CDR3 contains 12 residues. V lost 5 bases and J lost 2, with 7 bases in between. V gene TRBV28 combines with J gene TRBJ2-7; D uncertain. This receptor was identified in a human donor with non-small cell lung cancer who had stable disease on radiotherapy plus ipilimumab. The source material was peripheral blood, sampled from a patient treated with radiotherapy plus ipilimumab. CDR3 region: CASSPGPYEQYF. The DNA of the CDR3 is TGTGCCAGCAGTCCGGGTCCCTACGAGCAGTACTTC.